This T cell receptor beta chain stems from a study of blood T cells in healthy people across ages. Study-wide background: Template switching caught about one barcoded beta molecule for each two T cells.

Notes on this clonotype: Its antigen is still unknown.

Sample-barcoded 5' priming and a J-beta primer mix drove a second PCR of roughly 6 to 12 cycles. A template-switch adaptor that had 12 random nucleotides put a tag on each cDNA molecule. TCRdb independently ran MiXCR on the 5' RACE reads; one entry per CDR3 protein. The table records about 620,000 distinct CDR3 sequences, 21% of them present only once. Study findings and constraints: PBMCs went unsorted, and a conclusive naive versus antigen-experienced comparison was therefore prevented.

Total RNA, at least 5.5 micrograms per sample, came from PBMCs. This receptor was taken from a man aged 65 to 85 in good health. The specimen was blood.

The CDR3 reads CASSESLQGDNEQYF. The CDR3 DNA sequence: TGTGCCAGCAGTGAGAGTCTCCAGGGCGACAACGAGCAGTACTTC. This sequence joins TRBV2 and TRBJ2-7; maybe TRBD1 (5 bases). There are 15 residues in the CDR3. Trimming removed 3 bases from V and 5 bases from J, with 17 bases in between. Germline V gene sequence: CDR1 SNHLY, CDR2 FYNNEI.